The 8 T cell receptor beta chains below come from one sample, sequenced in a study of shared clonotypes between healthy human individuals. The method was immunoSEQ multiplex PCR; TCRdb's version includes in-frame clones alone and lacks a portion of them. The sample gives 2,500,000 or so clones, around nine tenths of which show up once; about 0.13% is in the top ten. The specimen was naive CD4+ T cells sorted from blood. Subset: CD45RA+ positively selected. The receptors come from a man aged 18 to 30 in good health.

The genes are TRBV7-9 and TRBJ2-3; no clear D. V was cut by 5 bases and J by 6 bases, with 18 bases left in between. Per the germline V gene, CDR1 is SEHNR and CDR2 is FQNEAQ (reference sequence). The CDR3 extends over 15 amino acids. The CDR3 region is CASSRRTELRDTQYF. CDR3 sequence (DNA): TGTGCCAGCAGCAGAAGGACGGAACTTCGGGATACGCAGTATTTT.

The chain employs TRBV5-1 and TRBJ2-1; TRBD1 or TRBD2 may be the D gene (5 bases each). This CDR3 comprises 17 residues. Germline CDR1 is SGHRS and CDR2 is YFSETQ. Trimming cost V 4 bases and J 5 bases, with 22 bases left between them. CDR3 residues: CASSPGPWGSGNNEQFF. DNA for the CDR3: TGCGCCAGCAGCCCCGGGCCCTGGGGCTCGGGGAACAATGAGCAGTTCTTC. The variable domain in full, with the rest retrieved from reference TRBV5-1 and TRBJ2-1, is KAGVTQTPRYLIKTRGQQVTLSCSPISGHRSVSWYQQTPGQGLQFLFEYFSETQRNKGNFPGRFSGRQFSNSRSEMNVSTLELGDSALYLCASSPGPWGSGNNEQFFGPGTRLTVL.

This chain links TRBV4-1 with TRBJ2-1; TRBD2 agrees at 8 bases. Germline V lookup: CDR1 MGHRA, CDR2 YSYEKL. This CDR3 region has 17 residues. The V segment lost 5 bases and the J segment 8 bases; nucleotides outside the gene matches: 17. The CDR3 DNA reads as TGCGCCAGCAGCAGAGAAAGTCAGGGGACTAGTCGCCATGAGCAGTTCTTC. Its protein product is CASSRESQGTSRHEQFF.

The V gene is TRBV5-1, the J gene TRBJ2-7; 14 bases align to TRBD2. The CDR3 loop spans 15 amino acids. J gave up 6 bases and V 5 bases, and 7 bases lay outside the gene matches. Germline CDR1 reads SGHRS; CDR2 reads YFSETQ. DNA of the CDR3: TGCGCCAGCAGGAGGACTAGCGGGGGGAGGAGCGAGCAGTACTTC. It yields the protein CASRRTSGGRSEQYF.

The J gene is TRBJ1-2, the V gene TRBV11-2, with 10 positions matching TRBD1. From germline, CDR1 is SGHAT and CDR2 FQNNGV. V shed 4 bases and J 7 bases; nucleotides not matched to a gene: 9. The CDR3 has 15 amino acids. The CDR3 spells CASSSPDRGQSGYTF. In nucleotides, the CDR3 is TGTGCCAGCAGCTCCCCTGACAGGGGGCAAAGTGGCTACACCTTC.

CDR3: CASSARDQGGYTF. CDR3 nucleotides: TGTGCCAGCAGCGCGCGGGATCAGGGTGGCTACACCTTC. This chain uses TRBV5-8 with TRBJ1-2; the D gene is possibly TRBD1 (5 bases). The V and J ends lost 4 bases and 7 bases respectively, with 14 bases between them. This CDR3 has 13 amino acids. In germline, CDR1 is SGHTS, CDR2 YDEGEE.

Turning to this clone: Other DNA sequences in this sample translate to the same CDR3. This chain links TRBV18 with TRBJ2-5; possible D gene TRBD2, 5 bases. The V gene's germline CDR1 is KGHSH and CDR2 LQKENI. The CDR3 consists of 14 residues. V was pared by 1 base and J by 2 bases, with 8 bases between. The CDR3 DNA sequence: TGTGCCAGCTCACCACTCGAGGGACAAGAGACCCAGTACTTC. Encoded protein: CASSPLEGQETQYF.

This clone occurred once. The CDR3 bases are TGTGCCACCAGCGGGGGACTAGCGGGACACTCCTACAATGAGCAGTTCTTC. Translating gives CATSGGLAGHSYNEQFF. V usage is TRBV15 and J usage is TRBJ2-1; 13 bases fit TRBD2. Germline CDR1 LNHNV, CDR2 YYDKDF (reference sequence). The J segment lost 0 bases and the V segment lost 5 bases, leaving 4 bases of the junction unmatched. The CDR3 consists of 17 residues.